This T cell receptor beta chain was sequenced in a study of T cells expressing NK-cell markers. Overall study context: It was sorted CD3+CD56+NKG2C+, CD3+CD56+NKG2C- and CD3+CD56-NKG2C+ T cells that supplied the TCR beta repertoires. In the group of eight sequenced donors, seven were HCMV-seropositive and one was seronegative. Study outcomes and limitations: Of the CD8+ T cell pool in roughly six donors, roughly 1.0-7.0% was accounted for by dominant NKG2C+ clonotypes.

This CDR3 has 15 amino acids. Germline V gene sequence: CDR1 SGHRS, CDR2 YFSETQ. To note about this clonotype: What it recognizes is unknown.

Production of TCR beta cDNA relied on 5'RACE template switching with UMIs. TCRdb reprocessed the 5' RACE reads and stores each CDR3 protein as one record, lacking DNA. Its clone listing holds hundreds of thousands of distinct CDR3 sequences. The chain recombines TRBV5-1 with TRBJ1-6; TCRdb's assignment of TRBD1 cannot be checked, as there is no DNA. What was sequenced was blood T cells: a sorted CD56 or NKG2C T cell subset, CD4+ or CD8+ T cells, or bulk PBMC T cells (not recorded which). This sequence was found in a woman between 18 and 70 years old in good health. The CDR3 loop reads CASSLTTGVNSPLHF. The full variable domain, completed using reference TRBV5-1 and TRBJ1-6, is KAGVTQTPRYLIKTRGQQVTLSCSPISGHRSVSWYQQTPGQGLQFLFEYFSETQRNKGNFPGRFSGRQFSNSRSEMNVSTLELGDSALYLCASSLTTGVNSPLHFGNGTRLTVT.